The sample holds a few counts of the clone carrying this T cell receptor (beta chain). This record belongs to a study of blood T cell repertoires in COVID-19. The wider study: The origin of the acute and convalescent COVID-19 samples was the United States, Italy and Spain.

Per the original data handling: The assay estimated nucleated cells by amplifying reference gene primers. TCRdb's table, derived via immunoSEQ multiplex PCR, lists solely in-frame clones and lacks some. V and J calls and clone size come straight from that table; D and trimming were deduced from the DNA. In the table there are hundreds of thousands of clones, more than 75% of which are singletons. The source is a woman in her 30s who had recovered from COVID-19. Sequencing was carried out using peripheral blood.

The CDR3 region is CASSLRTVRFSGANVLTF. The CDR3 region has the DNA TGTGCCAGCAGCTTACGGACAGTACGTTTCTCTGGGGCCAACGTCCTGACTTTC. The gene calls are TRBV7-3 and TRBJ2-6; a possible D gene is TRBD1 (6 bases). The germline CDR1 and CDR2 sequences are SGHTA and FQGTGA. The CDR3 spans 18 residues. Trimming removed 2 bases at V and 0 bases at J, with 14 bases between.